This T cell receptor (beta chain) is from a study of shared T cell receptors in the human thymus. The repertoire was sequenced with immunoSEQ multiplex PCR; TCRdb's copy has only in-frame clones and lacks some. Counted here are some 760,000 clones, around 85% occurring once; the ten biggest clones make up 0.008% to 0.011%. The CDR3 runs 15 residues. The germline V gene encodes CDR1 MNHEY and CDR2 SVGAGI. V was clipped by 5 bases and J by 3 bases; unmatched bases: 7. These data are also associated with another study on human thymus T cells. From that study: Thymic resections from corrective heart surgery supplied the tissue.

The chain couples TRBV6-5 to TRBJ1-1, with 9 bases identical to TRBD1. The sample comprised thymocytes. The clonotype originates from a girl under three years old with a congenital heart defect. The chain's CDR3 is CASSPTGGADTEAFF. The CDR3 nucleotides read TGTGCCAGCAGTCCAACAGGGGGCGCGGACACTGAAGCTTTCTTT.